This TCR beta chain is drawn from a study of shared clonotypes between healthy human individuals. Positively selected for CCR7, the CD45RO-negative cells used as naive CD8 cells excluded terminally differentiated effector memory CD45RA+ cells. About this clone: Its antigen remains unknown.

The assay ran at deep level. Generated by immunoSEQ multiplex PCR, the TCRdb table keeps only in-frame clones and is missing some. The table has 560,000 or so clones, about 96% seen once. With 1 base removed from V and 4 bases from J, the gap between germline ends came to 10 bases. The CDR3 length is 14 residues. Germline lookup yields CDR1 SEHNR and CDR2 FQNEAQ (reference sequence). Study-level findings and limits: As a rule, naive subsets had a larger estimated richness than memory subsets. Generation of non-shared clonotypes was less probable than generation of clonotypes shared by all four donors. Rarefaction showed sorted-subset sequencing was incomplete despite large depth.

The genes are TRBV7-9 and TRBJ1-1; D gene uncertain. This TCR came from a woman between 25 and 40 years old in good health. The material sequenced was naive CD8+ T cells sorted from blood. In DNA form, the CDR3 reads TGTGCCAGCAGCTTAGTGTACGTCGTCACTGAAGCTTTCTTT. It codes for CASSLVYVVTEAFF.